This TCR beta chain is drawn from a study of cytomegalovirus exposure and HLA in healthy donors. Study at large: In an earlier analysis, 95 million to 140 million unique TCR beta sequences were found from some 180 million T cells.

In the case of this clone: The antigen is not known.

The CDR3 is 17 residues long. V was trimmed by 0 bases and J by 0 bases, leaving 14 bases between them. In germline, CDR1 is SGHTS, CDR2 YDEGEE. PCR amplification relied on 60 Vbeta primers (plus 13 Jbeta primers). Profiling relied on immunoSEQ multiplex PCR, and the TCRdb table lists in-frame clones only, not all of them. Of about 190,000 clones listed, almost 75% are singletons. Overall study results and limits: Other equally common chains were less clonally expanded than HLA-associated TCR beta chains, a later analysis showed. Many donors carried some public TCRs, although rarity characterized most TCR sequences.

The chain is built from TRBV5-8 and TRBJ2-3; perhaps TRBD2 as D (6 bases). This TCR was sampled from a woman aged 25 to 45 in good health and CMV-seropositive. The sequenced sample consisted of PBMCs. CDR3 DNA sequence: TGTGCCAGCAGCTTGGACGGGACTCCTTTTAGCACAGATACGCAGTATTTT. Protein: CASSLDGTPFSTDTQYF. Combining the CDR3 with reference TRBV5-8 and TRBJ2-3 gives the whole variable domain EAGVTQSPTHLIKTRGQQATLRCSPISGHTSVYWYQQALGLGLQFLLWYDEGEERNRGNFPPRFSGRQFPNYSSELNVNALELEDSALYLCASSLDGTPFSTDTQYFGPGTRLTVL.